This is a list of T cell receptor beta chains from one sample in a study of T cells in Graves' hyperthyroidism and ophthalmopathy. Using its own MiXCR run on the multiplex PCR reads, TCRdb lists one record per CDR3 protein. The sample holds 500,000 to 700,000 distinct CDR3 sequences; around 15% are singletons and the top ten take about 18%. The specimen sequenced was blood. The receptors come from a woman younger than 30 with Graves' hyperthyroidism. Each CDR3 is given with its conserved first and last residue. A D gene is named only where the DNA matches it firmly. A clone size is listed for some rows: how often the clone was seen (once, few, many), or a class if it is expanded.

v_call: TRBV2
d_call: .
clone_size: few
j_call: TRBJ1-5
cdr3_aa: CASNLGLNQPRHF
cdr3_nt: TGTGCCAGCAACTTGGGCCTCAATCAGCCCCGGCATTTT

v_call: TRBV30
d_call: .
clone_size: .
j_call: TRBJ2-7
cdr3_aa: CAWSRQYEQYF
cdr3_nt: TGTGCCTGGAGCCGCCAGTACGAGCAGTACTTC

v_call: TRBV20-1
d_call: .
clone_size: many
j_call: TRBJ2-7
cdr3_aa: CSSQGGSYEQYF
cdr3_nt: TGCAGTTCGCAGGGGGGCTCCTACGAGCAGTACTTC

v_call: TRBV27
d_call: .
clone_size: many
j_call: TRBJ1-5
cdr3_aa: CASSFVLHQPQHF
cdr3_nt: TGTGCCAGCAGCTTCGTTTTGCATCAGCCCCAGCATTTT

v_call: TRBV11-2
d_call: TRBD2
clone_size: many
j_call: TRBJ2-5
cdr3_aa: CASSPAGGGVRETQYF
cdr3_nt: TGTGCCAGCAGCCCGGCGGGGGGAGGGGTGAGAGAGACCCAGTACTTC

v_call: TRBV20-1
d_call: TRBD2
clone_size: once
j_call: TRBJ2-1
cdr3_aa: CSAVAGQETQFF
cdr3_nt: TGCAGTGCTGTAGCGGGCCAAGAGACCCAGTTCTTC

v_call: TRBV11-2
d_call: TRBD2
clone_size: many
j_call: TRBJ2-2
cdr3_aa: CASSLARAGGNTGELFF
cdr3_nt: TGTGCCAGCAGCTTAGCCCGGGCGGGAGGCAACACCGGGGAGCTGTTTTTT

v_call: TRBV20-1
d_call: .
clone_size: many
j_call: TRBJ2-3
cdr3_aa: CSAKAAVTDTQYF
cdr3_nt: TGCAGTGCCAAAGCGGCTGTTACGGATACGCAGTATTTT

v_call: TRBV7-3
d_call: .
clone_size: many
j_call: TRBJ2-5
cdr3_aa: CASSIVGGQETQYF
cdr3_nt: TGTGCCAGCAGCATCGTAGGAGGCCAAGAGACCCAGTACTTC

v_call: TRBV20-1
d_call: TRBD2
clone_size: .
j_call: TRBJ2-5
cdr3_aa: CSAQLAGGQETQYF
cdr3_nt: TGCAGTGCGCAACTAGCGGGGGGCCAAGAGACCCAGTACTTC

v_call: TRBV7-9
d_call: .
clone_size: .
j_call: TRBJ1-1
cdr3_aa: CASTGRDTEAFF
cdr3_nt: TGTGCCAGCACCGGGAGGGACACTGAAGCTTTCTTT

v_call: TRBV27
d_call: TRBD2
clone_size: many
j_call: TRBJ2-1
cdr3_aa: CASSPLLTSGTLNEQFF
cdr3_nt: TGTGCCAGCAGTCCCCTTCTGACTAGCGGGACCCTCAATGAGCAGTTCTTC

v_call: TRBV2
d_call: .
clone_size: many
j_call: TRBJ1-5
cdr3_aa: CASREMVNSNQPQHF
cdr3_nt: TGTGCCAGCAGGGAAATGGTGAATAGCAATCAGCCCCAGCATTTT

v_call: TRBV6-2/TRBV6-3
d_call: .
clone_size: many
j_call: TRBJ2-7
cdr3_aa: CASSYALESNEQYF
cdr3_nt: TGTGCCAGCAGTTACGCCCTAGAGTCCAACGAGCAGTACTTC

v_call: TRBV7-9
d_call: .
clone_size: .
j_call: TRBJ2-6
cdr3_aa: CASSFRTGTNVLTF
cdr3_nt: TGTGCCAGCAGCTTCCGGACCGGGACCAACGTCCTGACTTTC

v_call: TRBV20-1
d_call: TRBD1
clone_size: many
j_call: TRBJ2-3
cdr3_aa: CSAAAHRQGSDTQYF
cdr3_nt: TGCAGTGCTGCCGCCCACCGACAGGGGTCAGATACGCAGTATTTT

v_call: TRBV5-1
d_call: .
clone_size: .
j_call: TRBJ1-5
cdr3_aa: CASSPDGTTRQPQHF
cdr3_nt: TGCGCCAGCAGCCCCGATGGGACAACCAGGCAGCCCCAGCATTTT

v_call: TRBV5-1
d_call: .
clone_size: .
j_call: TRBJ2-1
cdr3_aa: CASSLGSDYNEQFF
cdr3_nt: TGCGCCAGCAGCTTGGGGTCCGACTACAATGAGCAGTTCTTC

v_call: TRBV14
d_call: .
clone_size: .
j_call: TRBJ1-1
cdr3_aa: CASSQETGWSTEAFF
cdr3_nt: TGTGCCAGCAGCCAAGAGACTGGATGGAGCACTGAAGCTTTCTTT

v_call: TRBV7-2
d_call: .
clone_size: .
j_call: TRBJ2-5
cdr3_aa: CASRRGGGQETQYF
cdr3_nt: TGTGCCAGCAGAAGGGGGGGGGGCCAAGAGACCCAGTACTTC

v_call: TRBV2
d_call: TRBD1
clone_size: many
j_call: TRBJ1-5
cdr3_aa: CASSPLGQGRNQPQHF
cdr3_nt: TGTGCCAGCAGTCCCCTAGGACAGGGGCGAAATCAGCCCCAGCATTTT

v_call: TRBV25-1
d_call: .
clone_size: .
j_call: TRBJ1-4
cdr3_aa: CASSPGGNEKLFF
cdr3_nt: TGTGCCAGCAGTCCGGGAGGTAATGAAAAACTGTTTTTT

v_call: TRBV3-1
d_call: .
clone_size: .
j_call: TRBJ2-5
cdr3_aa: CASSRAHRPEGTQYF
cdr3_nt: TGTGCCAGCAGCAGGGCCCACAGGCCCGAGGGGACCCAGTACTTC

v_call: TRBV2
d_call: TRBD1
clone_size: many
j_call: TRBJ1-5
cdr3_aa: CASRVRTGESNQPQHF
cdr3_nt: TGTGCCAGCAGGGTTAGGACAGGGGAATCCAATCAGCCCCAGCATTTT

v_call: TRBV18
d_call: TRBD2
clone_size: .
j_call: TRBJ2-1
cdr3_aa: CASSPPASGGAPQFF
cdr3_nt: TGTGCCAGCTCACCACCAGCTAGCGGGGGGGCCCCGCAGTTCTTC

v_call: TRBV11-2
d_call: TRBD2
clone_size: many
j_call: TRBJ2-1
cdr3_aa: CASSLGPAGAPFSYNEQFF
cdr3_nt: TGTGCCAGCAGCTTAGGACCAGCGGGGGCCCCTTTCTCCTACAATGAGCAGTTCTTC

v_call: TRBV11-2
d_call: .
clone_size: many
j_call: TRBJ1-2
cdr3_aa: CASSPSGRSDNYGYTF
cdr3_nt: TGTGCCAGCAGCCCCTCGGGCAGATCCGATAACTATGGCTACACCTTC

v_call: TRBV12-3/TRBV12-4
d_call: TRBD1
clone_size: .
j_call: TRBJ2-1
cdr3_aa: CASSRTGVLYNEQFF
cdr3_nt: TGTGCCAGCAGTCGGACAGGGGTCCTCTACAATGAGCAGTTCTTC

v_call: TRBV7-2
d_call: .
clone_size: few
j_call: TRBJ1-2
cdr3_aa: CASSFGGPDGYTF
cdr3_nt: TGTGCCAGCAGCTTCGGGGGACCTGACGGCTACACCTTC

v_call: TRBV4-3
d_call: TRBD1
clone_size: .
j_call: TRBJ1-6
cdr3_aa: CASSRRQGVDSPLHF
cdr3_nt: TGCGCCAGCAGCCGCAGACAGGGGGTTGATTCACCCCTCCACTTT

v_call: TRBV20-1
d_call: TRBD1
clone_size: many
j_call: TRBJ2-1
cdr3_aa: CSAPPVQGAGYNEQFF
cdr3_nt: TGCAGTGCCCCACCAGTCCAGGGGGCCGGCTACAATGAGCAGTTCTTC

v_call: TRBV11-2
d_call: TRBD1
clone_size: .
j_call: TRBJ2-7
cdr3_aa: CASRQGQFSYEQYF
cdr3_nt: TGTGCCAGCAGGCAGGGACAGTTCTCCTACGAGCAGTACTTC

v_call: TRBV5-5
d_call: .
clone_size: few
j_call: TRBJ1-1
cdr3_aa: CASSLAADRAFF
cdr3_nt: TGTGCCAGCAGCTTGGCTGCGGACCGGGCTTTCTTT

v_call: TRBV20-1
d_call: TRBD2
clone_size: many
j_call: TRBJ2-7
cdr3_aa: CSAREERTSGGPFEQYF
cdr3_nt: TGCAGTGCTAGGGAGGAGAGGACTAGCGGGGGCCCATTCGAGCAGTACTTC

v_call: TRBV28
d_call: TRBD1
clone_size: few
j_call: TRBJ2-4
cdr3_aa: CASSWDSKNIQYF
cdr3_nt: TGTGCCAGCAGTTGGGACAGCAAAAACATTCAGTACTTC

v_call: TRBV14
d_call: .
clone_size: .
j_call: TRBJ1-1
cdr3_aa: CASSPRTRAGWNTEAFF
cdr3_nt: TGTGCCAGCAGCCCCCGGACCAGGGCGGGTTGGAACACTGAAGCTTTCTTT

v_call: TRBV12-3/TRBV12-4
d_call: .
clone_size: many
j_call: TRBJ1-2
cdr3_aa: CASSLKGINGYTF
cdr3_nt: TGTGCCAGCAGTTTAAAGGGAATTAATGGCTACACCTTC

v_call: TRBV13
d_call: .
clone_size: few
j_call: TRBJ1-2
cdr3_aa: CASSSLTENYGYTF
cdr3_nt: TGTGCCAGCAGCTCCTTGACGGAGAACTATGGCTACACCTTC

v_call: TRBV30
d_call: .
clone_size: .
j_call: TRBJ1-4
cdr3_aa: CAWRGGPGEKLFF
cdr3_nt: TGTGCCTGGAGGGGGGGCCCGGGTGAAAAACTGTTTTTT

v_call: TRBV5-5
d_call: TRBD1
clone_size: many
j_call: TRBJ1-5
cdr3_aa: CASSSETGGEDQPQHF
cdr3_nt: TGTGCCAGCAGCTCGGAGACAGGGGGCGAAGATCAGCCCCAGCATTTT

v_call: TRBV29-1
d_call: .
clone_size: few
j_call: TRBJ1-2
cdr3_aa: CSVETNYGYTF
cdr3_nt: TGTAGCGTTGAGACGAACTATGGCTACACCTTC

v_call: TRBV4-1
d_call: .
clone_size: .
j_call: TRBJ1-1
cdr3_aa: CASSQGGLRTEAFF
cdr3_nt: TGCGCCAGCAGCCAGGGAGGGTTGAGAACTGAAGCTTTCTTT

v_call: TRBV9
d_call: .
clone_size: many
j_call: TRBJ1-2
cdr3_aa: CASSVDPANYGYTF
cdr3_nt: TGTGCCAGCAGCGTAGACCCAGCTAACTATGGCTACACCTTC

v_call: TRBV13
d_call: TRBD2
clone_size: many
j_call: TRBJ2-1
cdr3_aa: CASMTSGGPRYDEQFF
cdr3_nt: TGTGCCAGCATGACTAGCGGGGGGCCGAGGTACGATGAGCAGTTCTTC

v_call: TRBV2
d_call: .
clone_size: .
j_call: TRBJ1-1
cdr3_aa: CASSEDSLMNTEAFF
cdr3_nt: TGTGCCAGCAGTGAAGACAGTTTGATGAACACTGAAGCTTTCTTT